A selection of T cell receptor beta chains follows, all from one sample in a study of blood T cell repertoires in COVID-19. TCRdb's table, derived via immunoSEQ multiplex PCR, lists solely in-frame clones and lacks some. The table has 45,000 or so clones, around nine tenths seen once. The sequenced sample consisted of peripheral blood. The receptors derive from a man aged 35 to 55 with COVID-19, enrolled during active disease. The CDR3 runs from the conserved cysteine through the conserved F or W. The D gene is left open where the match is weak. A clone size is listed for some rows: how often the clone was seen (once, few, many), or a class if it is expanded.

v_call,d_call,clone_size,j_call,cdr3_nt,cdr3_aa
TRBV25-1,TRBD2,NA,TRBJ2-5,TGTGCCAGCTCGTCCGGGACTAGCGGGGGGTCAGAGCAAGAGACCCAGTACTTC,CASSSGTSGGSEQETQYF
TRBV6-5,NA,few,TRBJ2-3,TGTGCCAGCGCGCGGGCGCGCACAGATACGCAGTATTTT,CASARARTDTQYF
TRBV5-8,TRBD1,few,TRBJ2-7,TGTGCCAGCAGGCGGACCGGACAGGGGGCCCACGAGCAGTACTTC,CASRRTGQGAHEQYF
TRBV7-9,NA,NA,TRBJ1-3,TGTGCCAGCAGAGAAACAGGGCTTTCTGGAAACACCATATATTTT,CASRETGLSGNTIYF
TRBV7-2,NA,NA,TRBJ2-3,TGTGCCAGCAGCTCCTCTCAGTCCACAGATACGCAGTATTTT,CASSSSQSTDTQYF
TRBV2,TRBD1,NA,TRBJ1-1,TGTGCCAGCAGTGAAGCTGACAGGGTTACTGAAGCTTTCTTT,CASSEADRVTEAFF
TRBV9,NA,few,TRBJ2-2,TGTGCCAGCAGCGCCTACGGGACTGGTGAGGGAACCGGGGAGCTGTTTTTT,CASSAYGTGEGTGELFF
TRBV18,NA,NA,TRBJ2-1,TGTGCCAGCTCACCACGTTCGACAGGGGAGGGGGGTGAGCAGTTCTTC,CASSPRSTGEGGEQFF
TRBV7-9,TRBD2,few,TRBJ2-3,TGTGCCAGCAGCTTATTTGCGGGGGGGGCGCATACGCAGTATTTT,CASSLFAGGAHTQYF
TRBV20-1,NA,NA,TRBJ1-5,TGCAGTGCTAGAGATCGGCGGGCCGAGCATTTT,CSARDRRAEHF
TRBV5-5,NA,NA,TRBJ2-7,TGTGCCAGCAGCCCTTATGGGGGCCCCTACGAGCAGTACTTC,CASSPYGGPYEQYF
TRBV7-8,TRBD2,NA,TRBJ2-5,TGTGCCAGCAGCTTAAGGCGGGAGAGGCAAGAGACCCAGTACTTC,CASSLRRERQETQYF
TRBV27,TRBD2,once,TRBJ2-7,TGTGCCAGCAGTTTGCGGGAGGGATACGAGCAGTACTTC,CASSLREGYEQYF
TRBV7-9,TRBD1,NA,TRBJ2-5,TGTGCCAGCAGCCCGGGACAGTACCAAGAGACCCAGTACTTC,CASSPGQYQETQYF
TRBV18,TRBD2,NA,TRBJ2-1,TGTGCCAGCTCACCCATTGAACTAGCGGGGGTCTACAATGAGCAGTTCTTC,CASSPIELAGVYNEQFF
TRBV13,NA,NA,TRBJ1-3,TGTGCCAGCGCCAAGCTCGAATTCGCCACAGGCTCTGGAAACACCATATATTTT,CASAKLEFATGSGNTIYF
TRBV7-9,NA,NA,TRBJ2-5,TGTGCCAGCAGCTTATGGGCAGGGCAAGAGACCCAGTACTTC,CASSLWAGQETQYF
TRBV3-1/TRBV3-2,TRBD2,once,TRBJ2-1,TGTGCCAGCAGCCATAGCGGGAGCCTCAATGAGCAGTTCTTC,CASSHSGSLNEQFF
TRBV15,NA,NA,TRBJ2-7,TGTGCCACCAGCAGAGAGCCCCGGGGGGAGCAGTACTTC,CATSREPRGEQYF
TRBV3-1/TRBV3-2,NA,NA,TRBJ2-7,TGTGCCAGCAGTAGTACCCACGAGCAGTACTTC,CASSSTHEQYF
TRBV18,TRBD1,NA,TRBJ1-6,TGTGCCAGCTCACTCCGCCGGGACAGGGTCGGGTCACCCCTCCACTTT,CASSLRRDRVGSPLHF
TRBV27,NA,NA,TRBJ2-7,TGTGCCAGCAGTGCTAGGGGCGAGCAGTACTTC,CASSARGEQYF
TRBV27,NA,NA,TRBJ2-7,TGTGCCAGCAGTCAGGGGCGCCCCTACGAGCAGTACTTC,CASSQGRPYEQYF
TRBV19,NA,NA,TRBJ1-5,TGTGCCAGTAGTAGACAGAATCAGCCCCAGCATTTT,CASSRQNQPQHF
TRBV4-1,NA,NA,TRBJ2-7,TGCGCCAGCAGCCAAGAGAGGGCAGGACTTGCCTACGAGCAGTACTTC,CASSQERAGLAYEQYF
TRBV30,TRBD2,NA,TRBJ2-5,TGTGCCTGGAGTGTTAGTGGGGGGGGCCAAGAGACCCAGTACTTC,CAWSVSGGGQETQYF
TRBV5-1,NA,NA,TRBJ2-2,TGCGCCAGCAGCTTGGGCCTACCGAACACCGGGGAGCTGTTTTTT,CASSLGLPNTGELFF
TRBV28,NA,NA,TRBJ1-1,TGTGCCAGCCCTGGACAGCGTAGCACTGAAGCTTTCTTT,CASPGQRSTEAFF
TRBV3-1/TRBV3-2,NA,NA,TRBJ1-5,TGTGCCAGCAGCCCGTCATCCGGGACGCGGGGGCCCCAGCATTTT,CASSPSSGTRGPQHF
TRBV3-1/TRBV3-2,TRBD2,NA,TRBJ2-1,TGTGCCAGCAGCCAAGTTCTACCGGGAGGGAGTTCCTACAATGAGCAGTTCTTC,CASSQVLPGGSSYNEQFF
TRBV7-2,NA,once,TRBJ1-1,TGTGCCAGCAGCTCCACAGGGAACACTGAAGCTTTCTTT,CASSSTGNTEAFF
TRBV28,NA,NA,TRBJ1-2,TGTGCCAGCAGTTTAAGCAGGGAAAGTTCCTATGGCTACACCTTC,CASSLSRESSYGYTF
TRBV7-9,NA,NA,TRBJ1-1,TGTGCCAGCAGCTTAACTAACACTGAAGCTTTCTTT,CASSLTNTEAFF
TRBV19,NA,NA,TRBJ1-1,TGTGCCAGTAGAAGAGGTTCCATTGGGAACACTGAAGCTTTCTTT,CASRRGSIGNTEAFF
TRBV6-6,NA,few,TRBJ2-2,TGTGCCAGCAGTTACGGGCTCGGGGAGCTGTTTTTT,CASSYGLGELFF
TRBV14,NA,once,TRBJ2-2,TGTGCCAGCAGCCTTCAGGGGAACACCGGGGAGCTGTTTTTT,CASSLQGNTGELFF
TRBV5-1,TRBD1,few,TRBJ1-2,TGCGCCAGCAGCGTCGGGGACAGGGGGTTTACGGATGGCTACACCTTC,CASSVGDRGFTDGYTF
TRBV5-1,NA,NA,TRBJ2-6,TGCGCCAGCAGCTTGTTCGTCTCTGGGGCCAACGTCCTGACTTTC,CASSLFVSGANVLTF
TRBV11-3,TRBD1,NA,TRBJ2-7,TGTGCCAGCAGCCCCAGGGACAGGGATTACGAGCAGTACTTC,CASSPRDRDYEQYF
TRBV2,TRBD2,NA,TRBJ2-1,TGTGCCAGACTAGCGGATGAGCAGTTCTTC,CARLADEQFF
TRBV29-1,NA,few,TRBJ2-4,TGCAGCGTAGTTAGCGACGCCAAAAACATTCAGTACTTC,CSVVSDAKNIQYF
TRBV4-2,NA,few,TRBJ2-5,TGTGCCAGCAGCAACAGTGGAGAGACCCAGTACTTC,CASSNSGETQYF